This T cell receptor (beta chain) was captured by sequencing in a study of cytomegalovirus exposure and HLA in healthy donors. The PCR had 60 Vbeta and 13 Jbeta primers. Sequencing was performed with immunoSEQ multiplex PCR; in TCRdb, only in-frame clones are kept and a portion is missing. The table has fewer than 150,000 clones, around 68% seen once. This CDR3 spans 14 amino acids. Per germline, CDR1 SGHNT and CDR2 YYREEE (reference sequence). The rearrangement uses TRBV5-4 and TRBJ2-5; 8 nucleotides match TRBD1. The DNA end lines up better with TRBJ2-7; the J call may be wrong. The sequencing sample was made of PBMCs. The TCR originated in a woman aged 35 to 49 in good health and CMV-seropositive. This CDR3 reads CASSLDQGAGEQYF. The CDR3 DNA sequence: TGTGCCAGCAGCCTCGATCAGGGGGCGGGCGAGCAGTACTTC.